This T cell receptor beta chain appears in the sequencing data of a study of cytomegalovirus exposure and HLA in healthy donors. The study's findings and limits: Reportedly, cytomegalovirus status was diagnosed with high sensitivity and specificity. Most sequenced TCRs were rare (though some public TCRs occurred in many donors).

The donors were members of the validation cohort, which comprised 120 subjects and was separate from the first cohort of 666 subjects. The repertoire was sequenced with immunoSEQ multiplex PCR; TCRdb's copy has only in-frame clones and lacks some. The top ten clones hold around 0.69% of a sample with tens of thousands of clones, 95% of them seen once. In the case of this clone: As yet, its antigen is unknown.

The CDR3 has 15 amino acids. V lost 2 bases and J lost 3; bases outside the gene matches: 4. Germline V gene sequence: CDR1 SGHRS, CDR2 YFSETQ. The receptor was derived from a woman between 18 and 29 years old in good health and CMV-seronegative. The rearrangement links TRBV5-1 to TRBJ1-1, with TRBD1 matching 10 bases. Material: PBMCs. The CDR3 reads CASSFSGTGDTEAFF. In nucleotides, the CDR3 is TGCGCCAGCAGCTTTTCCGGGACAGGGGACACTGAAGCTTTCTTT.